This TCR beta chain was profiled in a study of blood T cell repertoires in COVID-19. Across the whole study: Sites across the United States, Italy and Spain contributed samples from acute and convalescent COVID-19. PBMCs, B-cell-depleted T cells, or T cells were the source of the cDNA or gDNA that made up the material.

This CDR3 is 17 amino acids long. Trimming cost V 3 bases and J 0 bases; bases outside gene matches: 10. Germline V gene data show CDR1 as KGHSH and CDR2 as LQKENI. In the authors' methods: Amplification of reference gene primers provided the estimated nucleated cell counts. Method: immunoSEQ multiplex PCR; TCRdb's copy keeps in-frame clones and lacks some. Clonal size and the V and J genes are those of that table, whereas D and trimming came from the DNA. This sample has about 190,000 clones, with about nine tenths found just once. The TCR comes from a man in his forties with acute or convalescent COVID-19. The sequenced sample was peripheral blood. The chain joins TRBV18 to TRBJ2-7; TRBD1 matches 8 bases. The CDR3 DNA follows: TGTGCCAGCTCACCCCCGTACGGACAGGGTAGCTCCTACGAGCAGTACTTC. As protein: CASSPPYGQGSSYEQYF.